The present TCR beta chain was sequenced within a study of shared clonotypes between healthy human individuals. General observations from the study: Naive subsets tended to show greater estimated richness than memory subsets.

The repertoire was sequenced with immunoSEQ multiplex PCR; TCRdb's copy has only in-frame clones and lacks some. This sample has about 2.3 million clones; approximately 90% occur once, and the top ten carry around 0.4%. Turning to this clone: Antigen: not known.

This CDR3 has 14 residues. The V gene's germline CDR1 is SGDLS and CDR2 YYNGEE. V lost 6 bases and J lost 7, with 19 bases in between. The receptor comes from a man aged 18 to 30 in good health. Some clones in this sample may be carry-over from other donors' samples. The material sequenced was naive CD4+ T cells from PBMCs. Described subset: CD45RA+ positively selected. The V call is TRBV9, the J call TRBJ1-2, with a tentative D call TRBD1 (6 bases). CDR3 in amino acids: CASNLGQNSRGYTF. DNA of the CDR3: TGTGCCAGCAACCTCGGACAGAACTCTCGTGGCTACACCTTC.